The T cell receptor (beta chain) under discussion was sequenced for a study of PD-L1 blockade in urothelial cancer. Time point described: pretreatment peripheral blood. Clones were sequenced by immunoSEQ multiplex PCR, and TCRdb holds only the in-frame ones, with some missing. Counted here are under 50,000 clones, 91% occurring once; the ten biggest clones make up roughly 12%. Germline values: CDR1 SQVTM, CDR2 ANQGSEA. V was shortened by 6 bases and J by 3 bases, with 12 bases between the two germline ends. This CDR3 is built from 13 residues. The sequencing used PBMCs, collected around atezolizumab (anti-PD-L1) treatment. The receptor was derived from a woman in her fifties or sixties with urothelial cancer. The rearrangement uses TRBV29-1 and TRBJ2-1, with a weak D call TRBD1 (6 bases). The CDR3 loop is CSVKLQGYNEQFF. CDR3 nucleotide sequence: TGCAGCGTGAAACTACAGGGCTACAATGAGCAGTTCTTC.